This paragraph covers one T cell receptor (beta chain) sequence. The protocol was immunoSEQ multiplex PCR, while the TCRdb copy is restricted to in-frame clones and leaves out a portion. The table shows about 98,000 clones, with more than 75% occurring only once. These data originate in a study of blood T cell repertoires in COVID-19. Study-wide context: Spain, Italy and the United States supplied samples that represented acute and convalescent COVID-19. PBMCs, B-cell-depleted T cells, or T cells were the source of the cDNA or gDNA that made up the material.

This receptor was obtained from a man over 45 with active or convalescent COVID-19. Sequenced material: peripheral blood.

In DNA form, the CDR3 reads TGTGCCAGCAGCCCAACTGACTCTGGCTACACCTTC. It specifies CASSPTDSGYTF. The chain links TRBV7-8 to TRBJ1-2; D gene uncertain. Germline V gene data show CDR1 as SGHVS and CDR2 as FQNEAQ. This CDR3 region has 12 residues. The V end was cut by 5 bases, the J end by 7 bases, with 11 bases between.